This note documents a single TCR beta chain sequence. Its antigen remains unidentified. The data derive from a study of cytomegalovirus exposure and HLA in healthy donors. Study-wide context: Across 300 to 400 genotyped donors, 81% landed in the Caucasian-associated ancestry cluster.

V was shortened by 3 bases and J by 6 bases, with 17 bases between the two germline ends. Germline CDR1 and CDR2: PRHDT and FYEKMQ (reference sequence). The length of the CDR3 is 16 residues. PCR used 60 Vbeta primers and 13 Jbeta primers. TCRdb's copy holds only in-frame clones and misses some; the assay was immunoSEQ multiplex PCR. This table has 100,000 to 150,000 clones, about 84% appearing once. Regarding the study as a whole: Serostatus for CMV was the only available immune exposure information. The authors reported that TCR beta sequences could predict HLA-A and HLA-B alleles. These predictions were accurate for most subjects in the first cohort. An assumption of roughly uniform sequencing depth across donors underlay the presence/absence analyses.

The sample comprised PBMCs. The chain joins TRBV13 to TRBJ2-2, with D possibly matching TRBD2 (6 bases). The clonotype was recovered from a man younger than 30 in good health and CMV-seropositive. In DNA form, the CDR3 reads TGTGCCAGCAGCTTGGCGGGGCCGATCATGGCCGGGGAGCTGTTTTTT. Protein sequence: CASSLAGPIMAGELFF.